The entry below gives a single T cell receptor (beta chain) sequence along with its context. Its target antigen remains unknown. Per-nucleotide qualities are absent, and no much larger clonotype sits a single base away. This specimen belongs to a study of T-cell reconstitution after alpha-beta-depleted transplantation in children (dated by TCRdb to the mid-2010s). With regard to the full study: Using TCR repertoire profiling, the study followed T-cell immune reconstitution in a quantitative way in children after TCRalphabeta/CD19-depleted allogeneic hematopoietic cell transplantation.

This specimen's treatment or condition label, per the study, means: allogeneic hematopoietic cell transplantation with graft depleted of TCRalphabeta T cells and CD19 B cells. TCRalphabeta/CD19-depleted allogeneic hematopoietic cell grafts were given to the transplant recipients, all of whom were children. The research as a whole found: The apparently early alphabetaT-cell count recovery about two months after transplant was reportedly dependent on only several hundred rapidly expanded clones derived from non-depleted graft cells. In some patients, high TCRbeta diversity at day 60 was attributed to recipient T cells and intrathymic progenitors that had survived conditioning. The frequencies of hyperexpanded clones fell over the following months, and after one year, T-cell counts and TCRbeta diversity were mostly attributed to newly produced T cells.

Unmatched junction bases come to 12, with V trimmed by 5 bases and J by 2 bases. CDR3 length: 17 amino acids, cysteine to phenylalanine. Just CDR3 DNA is preserved here, 51 bases in frame from base 1. The library was obtained by PCR. TCRdb names Illumina HiSeq 2500 as the instrument used. Molecular barcoding was employed in the preparation of TCR libraries, with unique molecular identifiers being used to normalize TCRbeta repertoire quantification. TCRdb itself trimmed the public reads at Q25 with fastp, ran MiXCR and retained productive beta chains. Entries that share a CDR3 protein sequence are merged under the most common genes and DNA. The sample table holds around 960,000 distinct CDR3 sequences, of which about 29% were seen once. The top ten clonotypes cover 28% of the sample.

The specimen comprised PBMCs, mostly from graft donor cells, sampled 360 days after TCRalphabeta/CD19-depleted stem cell transplant. This TCR derives from a boy under two years old who had a stem cell transplant for SCID, so the T cells may come from the graft donor. The rearrangement joined TRBV12-3 or TRBV12-4 to TRBJ2-3, with 8 bases aligning to TRBD2. DNA sequence: TGTGCCAGCAGTCAACCCTGGGGCGGGGGGAACACAGATACGCAGTATTTT. Its amino acids are CASSQPWGGGNTDTQYF.